This T cell receptor (beta chain) was obtained from a study of response to subunit inactivated influenza vaccine. Looked up from germline, CDR1 is DFQATT and CDR2 is SNEGSKA (reference sequence). This CDR3 comprises 14 residues. V lost 1 base and J lost 3; bases outside the gene matches: 3. A word on this clonotype: The antigen is undetermined.

TCRdb analysed the RT-PCR reads with MiXCR anew, one entry per CDR3 protein. The sample includes under 950,000 distinct CDR3 sequences, 21% of them seen just once. Study-level results: The authors offered the suggestion that each seasonal influenza vaccination recruits few new T cells.

The rearrangement links TRBV20-1 to TRBJ2-1; TRBD1 matches at 7 bases. The clonotype comes from a man in his fifties who received an inactivated influenza vaccine. The sequencing used PBMCs from blood, collected less than 6 days after vaccination. DNA of the CDR3: TGCAGTGCTAGAGGGGACAGAGACTACAATGAGCAGTTCTTC. This sequence encodes CSARGDRDYNEQFF.